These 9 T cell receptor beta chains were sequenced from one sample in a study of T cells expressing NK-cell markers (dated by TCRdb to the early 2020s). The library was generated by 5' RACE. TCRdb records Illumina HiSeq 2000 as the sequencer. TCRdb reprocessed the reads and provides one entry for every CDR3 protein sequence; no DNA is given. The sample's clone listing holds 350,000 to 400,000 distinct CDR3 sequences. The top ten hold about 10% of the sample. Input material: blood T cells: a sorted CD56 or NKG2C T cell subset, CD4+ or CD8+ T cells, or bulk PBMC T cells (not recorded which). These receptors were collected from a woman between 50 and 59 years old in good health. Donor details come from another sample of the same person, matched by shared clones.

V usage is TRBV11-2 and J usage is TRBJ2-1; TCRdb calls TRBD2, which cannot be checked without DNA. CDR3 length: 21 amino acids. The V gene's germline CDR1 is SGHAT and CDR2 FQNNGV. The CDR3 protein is CASTPRAKLAGRVEIYNEQFF.

The chain's CDR3 is CASSLAELRETQYF. The chain employs TRBV5-1 and TRBJ2-5; the TCRdb call, TRBD2, lacks DNA for checking. This CDR3 has 14 residues. Germline lookup yields CDR1 SGHRS and CDR2 YFSETQ. The full variable domain, completed using reference TRBV5-1 and TRBJ2-5, is KAGVTQTPRYLIKTRGQQVTLSCSPISGHRSVSWYQQTPGQGLQFLFEYFSETQRNKGNFPGRFSGRQFSNSRSEMNVSTLELGDSALYLCASSLAELRETQYFGPGTRLLVL.

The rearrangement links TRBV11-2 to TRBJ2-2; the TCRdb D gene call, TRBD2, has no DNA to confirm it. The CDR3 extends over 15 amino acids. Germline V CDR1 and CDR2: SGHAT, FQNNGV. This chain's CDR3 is CASSLGRARTGELFF.

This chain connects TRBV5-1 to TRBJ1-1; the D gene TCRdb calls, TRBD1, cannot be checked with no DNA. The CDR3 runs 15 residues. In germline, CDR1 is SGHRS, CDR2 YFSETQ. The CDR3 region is CASSSQGMSETEAFF. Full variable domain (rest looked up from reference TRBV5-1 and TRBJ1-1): KAGVTQTPRYLIKTRGQQVTLSCSPISGHRSVSWYQQTPGQGLQFLFEYFSETQRNKGNFPGRFSGRQFSNSRSEMNVSTLELGDSALYLCASSSQGMSETEAFFGQGTRLTVV.

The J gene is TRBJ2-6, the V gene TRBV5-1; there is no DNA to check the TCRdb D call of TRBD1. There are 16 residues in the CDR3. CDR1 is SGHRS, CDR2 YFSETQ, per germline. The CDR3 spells CASSVRGNSGANVLTF.

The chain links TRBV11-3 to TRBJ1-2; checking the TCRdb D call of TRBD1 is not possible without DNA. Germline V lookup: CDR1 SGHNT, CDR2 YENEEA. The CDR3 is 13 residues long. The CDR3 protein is CASSSGRFYGYTF.

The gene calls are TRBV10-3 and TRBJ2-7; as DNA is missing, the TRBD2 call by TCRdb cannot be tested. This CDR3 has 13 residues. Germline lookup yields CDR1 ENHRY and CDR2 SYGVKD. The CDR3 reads CATQGLAGGTQYF.

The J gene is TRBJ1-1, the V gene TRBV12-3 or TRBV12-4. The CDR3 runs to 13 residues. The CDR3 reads CASRPWTRGEAFF.

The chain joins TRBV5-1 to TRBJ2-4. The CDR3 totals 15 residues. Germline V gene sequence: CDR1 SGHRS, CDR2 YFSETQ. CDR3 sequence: CASSLVGLAKNIQYF.